The rows below give T cell receptor beta chains drawn from one sample of a study of blood T cell repertoires in COVID-19. Assay: immunoSEQ multiplex PCR; the TCRdb copy retains only in-frame clones and omits some. The sample has 400,000 to 450,000 clones, approximately 92% seen once. The sequencing sample was made of PBMCs or T cells enriched from blood (not recorded which). The source is a man under 40 who had recovered from COVID-19. Each CDR3 is given with its conserved first and last residue. The D gene is left open where the match is weak. Some rows mark clone size as missing; the rest say once, few, many or name a class of expanded clone.

v_call	d_call	clone_size	j_call	cdr3_aa	cdr3_nt
TRBV12-3/TRBV12-4	-	-	TRBJ2-7	CASSRLGAHEQYF	TGTGCCAGCAGCCGGCTGGGGGCCCACGAGCAGTACTTC
TRBV27	TRBD2	-	TRBJ2-7	CASSLGLGNYEQYF	TGTGCCAGCAGTTTGGGACTAGGAAACTACGAGCAGTACTTC
TRBV29-1	-	-	TRBJ2-1	CSVDPVGGRGYNEQFF	TGCAGCGTTGATCCAGTGGGCGGAAGAGGGTACAATGAGCAGTTCTTC
TRBV11-2	TRBD1	-	TRBJ2-7	CASTLRAGTGVEQYF	TGTGCCAGCACCCTTAGGGCCGGGACAGGGGTCGAGCAGTACTTC
TRBV18	-	-	TRBJ2-7	CASSPSALLGYEQYF	TGTGCCAGCTCACCATCGGCGCTTCTCGGGTACGAGCAGTACTTC
TRBV6-5	TRBD2	-	TRBJ2-1	CASSYSSGGPYNEQFF	TGTGCCAGCAGTTACTCTTCGGGAGGGCCCTACAATGAGCAGTTCTTC
TRBV30	-	-	TRBJ1-3	CAWTTGNSGNTIYF	TGTGCCTGGACTACAGGGAACTCTGGAAACACCATATATTTT
TRBV5-4	TRBD2	-	TRBJ2-3	CASSRGTSGRTDTQYF	TGTGCCAGCAGCCGGGGGACTAGCGGGAGAACAGATACGCAGTATTTT
TRBV29-1	-	few	TRBJ2-3	CSVEGISRSPYF	TGCAGCGTTGAAGGTATTAGCCGAAGCCCCTATTTT
TRBV18	TRBD1	-	TRBJ2-7	CASSPSGTGVYEQYF	TGTGCCAGCTCACCCTCCGGGACAGGGGTTTACGAGCAGTACTTC
TRBV19	-	once	TRBJ1-1	CASSIVVDTEAFF	TGTGCCAGTAGTATAGTCGTTGACACTGAAGCTTTCTTT
TRBV2	-	-	TRBJ2-1	CASSAILAANEQFF	TGTGCCAGCAGCGCAATTTTAGCGGCAAATGAGCAGTTCTTC
TRBV6-5	TRBD2	-	TRBJ2-5	CASRGRGEQETQYF	TGTGCCAGCAGAGGCCGGGGGGAACAAGAGACCCAGTACTTC
TRBV28	-	-	TRBJ1-1	CASSLPGESTEAFF	TGTGCCAGCAGTTTGCCCGGGGAGAGCACTGAAGCTTTCTTT
TRBV6-5	-	-	TRBJ1-1	CASSLAGTEAFF	TGTGCCAGCAGTCTAGCTGGCACTGAAGCTTTCTTT
TRBV12-3/TRBV12-4	-	once	TRBJ2-1	CASSVLDLEQFF	TGTGCCAGCAGCGTCTTGGACTTAGAGCAGTTCTTC
TRBV6-5	TRBD2	few	TRBJ2-7	CASSPSSGRSYEQYF	TGTGCCAGCAGTCCGTCTAGCGGGAGAAGCTACGAGCAGTACTTC
TRBV28	TRBD1	-	TRBJ2-1	CASLWTGQNEQFF	TGTGCCAGCCTCTGGACAGGCCAAAATGAGCAGTTCTTC
TRBV28	TRBD1	-	TRBJ1-1	CASSQLPDRDDTEAFF	TGTGCCAGCAGTCAACTCCCGGACAGGGACGACACTGAAGCTTTCTTT
TRBV6-2/TRBV6-3	-	-	TRBJ2-3	CASSYNTAGGTQYF	TGTGCCAGCAGTTACAACACCGCGGGCGGTACGCAGTATTTT
TRBV2	-	once	TRBJ2-5	CASGKRGETQYF	TGTGCCAGCGGCAAACGCGGAGAGACCCAGTACTTC
TRBV14	TRBD2	-	TRBJ2-3	CASSQALAGARQYF	TGTGCCAGCAGCCAAGCCCTAGCGGGAGCGAGGCAGTATTTT
TRBV27	TRBD2	-	TRBJ2-1	CASSLSAIAGNEQFF	TGTGCCAGCAGTTTATCGGCGATAGCGGGGAATGAGCAGTTCTTC
TRBV28	-	-	TRBJ2-1	CASTLLFGNEQFF	TGTGCCAGCACCCTACTATTCGGGAATGAGCAGTTCTTC
TRBV30	TRBD2	-	TRBJ2-1	CAWSSGTSVYNEQFF	TGTGCCTGGAGTTCCGGGACTAGCGTATACAATGAGCAGTTCTTC
TRBV19	TRBD1	-	TRBJ1-4	CASQGGPNEKLFF	TGTGCCAGCCAAGGGGGCCCTAATGAAAAACTGTTTTTT
TRBV12-3/TRBV12-4	TRBD2	once	TRBJ2-1	CASSTSGITEQFF	TGTGCCAGCAGTACTAGCGGGATAACTGAGCAGTTCTTC
TRBV30	TRBD2	-	TRBJ2-7	CAWSFGGARYEQYF	TGTGCCTGGAGTTTCGGGGGGGCAAGGTACGAGCAGTACTTC